This T cell receptor (beta chain) came from a study of chemoradiotherapy in HPV16-positive cancers. The repertoire was sequenced with immunoSEQ multiplex PCR; TCRdb's copy has only in-frame clones and lacks some. This table has more than 25,000 clones, more than 85% appearing once. This CDR3 has 13 residues. Germline V gene lookup returns CDR1 SGHTA and CDR2 FQGNSA. Trimming cost V 5 bases and J 6 bases; bases outside gene matches: 6. The source material was blood, sampled from a patient who underwent chemoradiotherapy. The receptor's source is a human donor with HPV-associated anogenital cancer. This chain connects TRBV7-2 to TRBJ2-7; TRBD1 agrees at 8 bases. CDR3 residues: CASSNQQGGEQYF. The CDR3 DNA sequence: TGTGCCAGCAGCAACCAACAGGGGGGCGAGCAGTACTTC.